This record concerns one T cell receptor beta chain sequence. The antigen is unknown. This sample is drawn from a study of post-analysis software for immune sequencing data. Tagging with unique molecular identifiers was a feature of the TCR beta cDNA libraries. TCRdb used MiXCR to reprocess the PCR reads, holding one entry per CDR3 protein. In the table there are approximately 570,000 distinct CDR3 sequences, 44% of which are singletons. There are 15 residues in the CDR3. Germline assignment: CDR1 SEHNR and CDR2 FQNEAQ (reference sequence). General study points: Controls' normalized Chao1 diversity significantly exceeded that of multiple sclerosis patients. The study found TRBV5-6, TRBV5-1 and TRBV20-1 among five or six TRBV segments more frequent in patients than controls.

What was sequenced was blood. V gene TRBV7-9 combines with J gene TRBJ2-5; 7 bases agree with TRBD1. The DNA end lines up better with TRBJ2-7; the J call may be wrong. This receptor was taken from a girl between 10 and 17 years old with multiple sclerosis. CDR3 loop: CASSLEAGGTHEQYF. CDR3 coding DNA: TGTGCCAGCAGCTTAGAGGCAGGGGGAACCCACGAGCAGTACTTC.